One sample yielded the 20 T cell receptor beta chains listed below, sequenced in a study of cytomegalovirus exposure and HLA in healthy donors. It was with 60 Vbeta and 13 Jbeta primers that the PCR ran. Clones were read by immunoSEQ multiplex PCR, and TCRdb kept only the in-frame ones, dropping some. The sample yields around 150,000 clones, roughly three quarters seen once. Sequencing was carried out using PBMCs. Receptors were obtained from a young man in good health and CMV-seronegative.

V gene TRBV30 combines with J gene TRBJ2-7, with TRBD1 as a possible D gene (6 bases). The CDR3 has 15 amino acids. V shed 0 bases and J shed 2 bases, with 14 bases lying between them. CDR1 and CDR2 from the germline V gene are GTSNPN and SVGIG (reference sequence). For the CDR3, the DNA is TGTGCCTGGAGTGTAGTGGGGGCCAATCCCTACGAGCAGTACTTC. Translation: CAWSVVGANPYEQYF. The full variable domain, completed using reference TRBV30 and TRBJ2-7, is SQTIHQWPATLVQPVGSPLSLECTVEGTSNPNLYWYRQAAGRGLQLLFYSVGIGQISSEVPQNLSASRPQDRQFILSSKKLLLSDSGFYLCAWSVVGANPYEQYFGPGTRLTVT.

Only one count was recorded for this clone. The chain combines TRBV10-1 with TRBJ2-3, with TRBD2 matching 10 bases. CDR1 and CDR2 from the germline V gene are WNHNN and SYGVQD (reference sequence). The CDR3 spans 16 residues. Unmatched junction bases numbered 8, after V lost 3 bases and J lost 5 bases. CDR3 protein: CASSDDLAGVGDTQYF. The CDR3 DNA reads TGCGCCAGCAGTGACGATCTAGCGGGAGTTGGAGATACGCAGTATTTT.

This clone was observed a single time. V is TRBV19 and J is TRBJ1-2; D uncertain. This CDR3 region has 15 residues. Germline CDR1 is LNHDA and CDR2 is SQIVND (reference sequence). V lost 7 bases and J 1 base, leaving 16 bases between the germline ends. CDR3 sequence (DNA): TGTGCCAGTACCTCCCGGAGGCGCTTTAACTATGGCTACACCTTC. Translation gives CASTSRRRFNYGYTF.

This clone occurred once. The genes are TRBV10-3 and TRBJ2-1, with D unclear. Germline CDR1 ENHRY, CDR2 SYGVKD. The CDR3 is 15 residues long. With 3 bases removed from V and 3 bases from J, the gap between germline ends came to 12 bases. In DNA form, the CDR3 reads TGTGCCATCAGTGACGACCTGGGCCACTACAATGAGCAGTTCTTC. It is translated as CAISDDLGHYNEQFF.

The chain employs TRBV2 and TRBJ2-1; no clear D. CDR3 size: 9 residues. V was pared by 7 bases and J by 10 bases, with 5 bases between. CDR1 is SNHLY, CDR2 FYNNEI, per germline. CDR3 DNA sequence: TGTGCCAGCATTCGGGAGCAGTTCTTC. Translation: CASIREQFF.

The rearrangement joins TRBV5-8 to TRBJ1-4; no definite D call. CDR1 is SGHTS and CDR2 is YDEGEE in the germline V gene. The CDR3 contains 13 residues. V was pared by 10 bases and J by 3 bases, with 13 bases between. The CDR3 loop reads CAGRQAPNEKLFF. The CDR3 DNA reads TGTGCCGGGAGGCAGGCCCCTAATGAAAAACTGTTTTTT.

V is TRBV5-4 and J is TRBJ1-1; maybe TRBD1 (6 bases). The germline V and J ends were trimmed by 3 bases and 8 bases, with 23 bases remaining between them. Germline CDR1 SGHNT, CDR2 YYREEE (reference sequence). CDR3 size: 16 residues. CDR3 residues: CASSSRNAAMDSEAFF. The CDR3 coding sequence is TGTGCCAGCAGCTCCAGAAACGCCGCCATGGACAGCGAAGCTTTCTTT.

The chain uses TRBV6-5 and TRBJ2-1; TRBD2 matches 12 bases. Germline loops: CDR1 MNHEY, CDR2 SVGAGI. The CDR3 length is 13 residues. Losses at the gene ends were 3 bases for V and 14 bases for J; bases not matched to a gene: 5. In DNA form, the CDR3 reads TGTGCCAGCAGTTATACTAGCGGGAGGCCAAAGTTCTTC. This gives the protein CASSYTSGRPKFF.

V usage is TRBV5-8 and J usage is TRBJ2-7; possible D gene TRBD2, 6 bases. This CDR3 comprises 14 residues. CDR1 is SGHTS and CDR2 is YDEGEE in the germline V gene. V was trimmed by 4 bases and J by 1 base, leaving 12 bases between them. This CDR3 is CASSRGGISYEQYF. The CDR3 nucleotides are TGTGCCAGCAGCCGAGGAGGGATTTCCTACGAGCAGTACTTC.

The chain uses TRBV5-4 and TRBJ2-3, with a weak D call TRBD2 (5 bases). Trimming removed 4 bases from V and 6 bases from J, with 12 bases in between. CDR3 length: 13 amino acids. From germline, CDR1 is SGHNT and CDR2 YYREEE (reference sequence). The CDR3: CASSPGGLDTQYF. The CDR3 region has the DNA TGTGCCAGCAGCCCCGGCGGACTGGATACGCAGTATTTT.

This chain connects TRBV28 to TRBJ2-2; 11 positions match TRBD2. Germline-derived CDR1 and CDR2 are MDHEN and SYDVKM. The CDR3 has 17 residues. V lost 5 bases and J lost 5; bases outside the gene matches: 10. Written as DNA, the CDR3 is TGTGCCAGCAGTCCGACCCCTAGCGGGAGGACAACCGGGGAGCTGTTTTTT. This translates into CASSPTPSGRTTGELFF.

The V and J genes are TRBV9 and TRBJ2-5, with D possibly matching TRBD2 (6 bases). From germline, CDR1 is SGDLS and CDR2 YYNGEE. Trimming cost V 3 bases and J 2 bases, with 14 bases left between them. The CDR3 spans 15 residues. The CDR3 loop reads CASSGGGTVQETQYF. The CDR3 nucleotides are TGTGCCAGCAGCGGCGGCGGGACTGTTCAAGAGACCCAGTACTTC. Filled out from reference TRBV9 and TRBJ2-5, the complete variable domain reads DSGVTQTPKHLITATGQRVTLRCSPRSGDLSVYWYQQSLDQGLQFLIQYYNGEERAKGNILERFSAQQFPDLHSELNLSSLELGDSALYFCASSGGGTVQETQYFGPGTRLLVL.

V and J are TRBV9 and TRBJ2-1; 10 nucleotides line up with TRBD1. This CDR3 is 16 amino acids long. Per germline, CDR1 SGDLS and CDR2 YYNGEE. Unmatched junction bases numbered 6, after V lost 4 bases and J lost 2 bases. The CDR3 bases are TGTGCCAGCAGCACGCCCGGGACAGGGGCCTACAATGAGCAGTTCTTC. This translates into CASSTPGTGAYNEQFF.

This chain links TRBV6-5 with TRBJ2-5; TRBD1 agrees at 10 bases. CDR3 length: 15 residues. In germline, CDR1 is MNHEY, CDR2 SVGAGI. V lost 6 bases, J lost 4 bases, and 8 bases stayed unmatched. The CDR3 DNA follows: TGTGCCAGCAGCTCGGGACAGGGGTCTTTAGAGACCCAGTACTTC. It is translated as CASSSGQGSLETQYF.

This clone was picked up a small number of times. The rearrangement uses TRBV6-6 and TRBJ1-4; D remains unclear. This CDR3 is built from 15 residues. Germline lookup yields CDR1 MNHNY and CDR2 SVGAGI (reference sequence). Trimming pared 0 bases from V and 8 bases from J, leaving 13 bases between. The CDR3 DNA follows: TGTGCCAGCAGTTACTCGAATGGCCCCAGGGAAAAACTGTTTTTT. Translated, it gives CASSYSNGPREKLFF.

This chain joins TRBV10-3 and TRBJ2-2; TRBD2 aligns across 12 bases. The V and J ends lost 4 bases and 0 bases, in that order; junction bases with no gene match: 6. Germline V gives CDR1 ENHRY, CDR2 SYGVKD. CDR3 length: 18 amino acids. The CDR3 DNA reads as TGTGCCATCAGTGTAGGGACTAGCGGGCGTACGAACACCGGGGAGCTGTTTTTT. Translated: CAISVGTSGRTNTGELFF.

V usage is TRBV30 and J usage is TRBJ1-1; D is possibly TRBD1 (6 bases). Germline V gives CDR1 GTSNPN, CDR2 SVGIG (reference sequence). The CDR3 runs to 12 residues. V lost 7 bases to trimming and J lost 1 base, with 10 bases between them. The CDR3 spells CALDRKNTEAFF. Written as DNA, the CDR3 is TGTGCCTTGGACAGAAAGAACACTGAAGCTTTCTTT.

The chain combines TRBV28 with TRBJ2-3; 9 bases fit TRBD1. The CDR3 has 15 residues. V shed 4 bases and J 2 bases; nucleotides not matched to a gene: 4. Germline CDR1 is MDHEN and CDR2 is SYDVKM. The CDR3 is CASSSGTGFTDTQYF. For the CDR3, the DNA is TGTGCCAGCAGTTCTGGGACAGGGTTCACAGATACGCAGTATTTT.

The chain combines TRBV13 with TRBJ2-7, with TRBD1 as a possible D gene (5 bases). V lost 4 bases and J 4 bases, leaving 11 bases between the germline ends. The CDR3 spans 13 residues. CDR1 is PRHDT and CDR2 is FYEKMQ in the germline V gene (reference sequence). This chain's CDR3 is CASSWGGRYEQYF. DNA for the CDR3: TGTGCCAGCAGCTGGGGCGGCAGGTACGAGCAGTACTTC.

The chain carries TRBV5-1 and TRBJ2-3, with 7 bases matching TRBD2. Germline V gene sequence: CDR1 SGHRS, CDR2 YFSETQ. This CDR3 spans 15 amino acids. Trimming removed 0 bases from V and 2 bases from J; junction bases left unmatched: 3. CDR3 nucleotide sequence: TGCGCCAGCAGCTTGGTTCTAGCGGACACAGATACGCAGTATTTT. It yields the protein CASSLVLADTDTQYF.